This T cell receptor beta chain was captured by sequencing in a study of T-cell memory formation after mild COVID-19. Study-level information: Among the donors, TCR clusters were largely specific to each donor.

Germline V CDR1 and CDR2: SGHTA, FQGNSA. Trimming took off 2 bases at V and 13 bases at J, with 30 bases between the two ends. The CDR3 has 18 amino acids. Study results and caveats: Pre-infection memory showed some responding clones, and this suggested that cross-reactive memory joined. Second-wave clones with a day 37 peak had unconfirmed SARS-CoV-2 specificity.

This clonotype was recorded a few times. Its antigen is unknown. TCRdb ran MiXCR on the 5' RACE reads and lists one entry per CDR3 protein. Among approximately 300,000 distinct CDR3 sequences listed, approximately 15% were seen once. This TCR was recovered from a man aged 18 to 29 who had mild COVID-19 (a few samples of this study predate the infection). Cell type and time point are not known. The specimen was PBMCs or a T cell subset sorted from them (not recorded which). The V call is TRBV7-2, the J call TRBJ2-1; D could derive from TRBD1 or TRBD2 (5 bases each). CDR3 amino acids: CASSLRGGLGSHERVQFF. DNA for the CDR3: TGTGCCAGCAGCTTACGGGGCGGGTTGGGATCCCATGAGAGGGTCCAGTTCTTC.